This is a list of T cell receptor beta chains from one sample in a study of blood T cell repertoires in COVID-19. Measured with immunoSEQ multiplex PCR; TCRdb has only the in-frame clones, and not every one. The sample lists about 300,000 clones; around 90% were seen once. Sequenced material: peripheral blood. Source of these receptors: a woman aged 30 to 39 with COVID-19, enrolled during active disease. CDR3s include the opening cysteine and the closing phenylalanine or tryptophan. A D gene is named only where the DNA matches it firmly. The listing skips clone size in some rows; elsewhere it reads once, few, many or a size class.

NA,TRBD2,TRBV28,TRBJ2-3,CASSLGGRTDTQYF,TGTGCCAGCAGTTTGGGCGGGAGGACAGATACGCAGTATTTT
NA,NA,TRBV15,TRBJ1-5,CATSGPNQPQHF,TGTGCCACCAGCGGGCCGAATCAGCCCCAGCATTTT
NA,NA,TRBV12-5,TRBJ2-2,CASGLGAGELFF,TGTGCTAGTGGTTTAGGGGCCGGGGAGCTGTTTTTT
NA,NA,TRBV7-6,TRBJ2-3,CASSLSSARTDTQYF,TGTGCCAGCAGCCTGAGCTCTGCCCGCACAGATACGCAGTATTTT
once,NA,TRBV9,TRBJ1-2,CASSVVSQFGGYTF,TGTGCCAGCAGCGTAGTAAGCCAGTTCGGGGGCTACACCTTC
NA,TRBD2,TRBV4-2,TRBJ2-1,CASSQEIGTSEGEQFF,TGTGCCAGCAGCCAAGAAATCGGGACTAGCGAGGGTGAGCAGTTCTTC
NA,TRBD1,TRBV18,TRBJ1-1,CASSPLGGGNTEAFF,TGTGCCAGCTCACCACTAGGGGGCGGGAACACTGAAGCTTTCTTT
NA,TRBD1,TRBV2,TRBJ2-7,CASFRLGQGTDEQYF,TGTGCCAGCTTTCGTTTGGGACAGGGTACCGACGAGCAGTACTTC
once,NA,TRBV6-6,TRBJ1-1,CASTLSNVVNTEAFF,TGTGCCAGCACCCTGAGTAACGTGGTGAACACTGAAGCTTTCTTT
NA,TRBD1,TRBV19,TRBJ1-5,CASSRGQYDSNQPQHF,TGTGCCAGTAGTAGGGGACAGTACGATAGCAATCAGCCCCAGCATTTT
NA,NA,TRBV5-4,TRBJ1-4,CASSLPPGEKLFF,TGTGCCAGCAGCTTGCCCCCGGGAGAAAAACTGTTTTTT
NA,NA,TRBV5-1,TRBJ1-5,CASSLTGPNQPQHF,TGCGCCAGCAGCTTAACAGGACCCAATCAGCCCCAGCATTTT
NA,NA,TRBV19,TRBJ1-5,CASEETGSYQPQHF,TGTGCCAGTGAGGAGACAGGCTCGTACCAGCCCCAGCATTTT
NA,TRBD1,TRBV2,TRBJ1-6,CASSRRQGANSPLHF,TGTGCCAGCAGTAGAAGGCAGGGGGCCAATTCACCCCTCCACTTT
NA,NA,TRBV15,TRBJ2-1,CATSNLPGHALIF,TGTGCCACCAGCAACTTACCGGGACACGCACTAATCTTC
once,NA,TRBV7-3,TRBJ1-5,CASSPRGGGFNQPQHF,TGTGCCAGCAGCCCCAGAGGGGGGGGGTTCAATCAGCCCCAGCATTTT
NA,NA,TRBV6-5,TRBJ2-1,CASGRGLYNEQFF,TGTGCCAGCGGAAGAGGACTCTACAATGAGCAGTTCTTC
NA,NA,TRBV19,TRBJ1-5,CASSLRWGNDQPQHF,TGTGCCAGTAGTCTTCGATGGGGCAACGATCAGCCCCAGCATTTT
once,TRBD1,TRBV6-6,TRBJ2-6,CASAGGSGANVLTF,TGTGCCAGTGCAGGGGGCTCTGGGGCCAACGTCCTGACTTTC
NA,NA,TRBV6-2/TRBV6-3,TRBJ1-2,CASSYSGGDYGYTF,TGTGCCAGCAGTTACTCTGGCGGTGATTATGGCTACACCTTC
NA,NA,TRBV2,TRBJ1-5,CASSEEATGFNQPQHF,TGTGCCAGCAGCGAAGAGGCGACAGGATTCAATCAGCCCCAGCATTTT
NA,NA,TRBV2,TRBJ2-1,CASSLTPLPEQFF,TGTGCCAGCAGTTTAACTCCACTCCCTGAGCAGTTCTTC
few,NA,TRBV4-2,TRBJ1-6,CASSQYVARSYNSPLHF,TGTGCCAGCAGCCAATATGTAGCCCGCTCCTATAATTCACCCCTCCACTTT
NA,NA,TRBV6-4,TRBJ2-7,CASKLTGSSYEQYF,TGTGCCAGCAAGTTAACAGGGAGCTCCTACGAGCAGTACTTC